This section outlines one TCR beta chain sequence together with its context. Its cognate antigen is unknown. This sample was included in a study of blood T cells in healthy people across ages. Notes on the study in general: There were more naive CD4+ cells and higher diversity in long-lived donors than in aged donors.

The J segment lost 6 bases and the V segment lost 2 bases, leaving 12 bases of the junction unmatched. Germline-derived CDR1 and CDR2 are MNHEY and SMNVEV (reference sequence). The CDR3 is 17 residues long. A sample-barcoded 5' primer and a J-beta primer mix were used in a second PCR of roughly 7 to 12 cycles. TCRdb re-derived calls from the 5' RACE reads in MiXCR, one entry per CDR3 protein. The table has around 800,000 distinct CDR3 sequences, under 45% seen once; the top ten hold roughly 19%. The TCR sequence derives from a man aged 55 to 70 in good health. Material for sequencing was blood. The chain carries TRBV27 and TRBJ2-1; 8 bases map to TRBD1. The CDR3 coding sequence is TGTGCCAGCAGTTTAACACCCCGGACAGGGCTTGGCAATGAGCAGTTCTTC. Its translation is CASSLTPRTGLGNEQFF.